The 5 T cell receptor beta chains given below trace back to one sample, sequenced in a study of cytomegalovirus exposure and HLA in healthy donors. Primers for the PCR totalled 60 Vbeta and 13 Jbeta. The method was immunoSEQ multiplex PCR; TCRdb's version includes in-frame clones alone and lacks a portion of them. The sample lists 95,000 to 100,000 clones, more than 80% occurring once. Sequencing input: PBMCs. The receptors shown here come from a man younger than 40 in good health and CMV-seronegative.

The CDR3 bases are TGCGCCAGCAGCCTGAAGGGGGCAGAGGAAAAACTGTTTTTT. It is translated as CASSLKGAEEKLFF. The chain has TRBV4-1 and TRBJ1-4; 7 nucleotides line up with TRBD1. The CDR3 runs 14 residues. V lost 4 bases and J lost 8; bases outside the gene matches: 7. CDR1 is MGHRA and CDR2 is YSYEKL in the germline V gene.

The V gene is TRBV13, the J gene TRBJ1-1; tentatively, D is TRBD1 (5 bases). Trimming removed 5 bases from V and 1 base from J, with 11 bases in between. Germline V gives CDR1 PRHDT, CDR2 FYEKMQ (reference sequence). The CDR3 is 14 amino acids. The CDR3 region has the DNA TGTGCCAGCAGCGCCGCGGGGGAGAACACTGAAGCTTTCTTT. The encoded protein is CASSAAGENTEAFF.

V gene TRBV30 combines with J gene TRBJ2-3; D may be TRBD2 (6 bases). The ends were cut back, 0 bases at V and 5 bases at J, with 15 bases in the middle. The germline V gene encodes CDR1 GTSNPN and CDR2 SVGIG (reference sequence). CDR3 length equals 15 residues. Here the CDR3 DNA reads TGTGCCTGGAGTGTGTTAGGAGGGAGTTTAGATACGCAGTATTTT. Protein: CAWSVLGGSLDTQYF.

V is TRBV6-5 and J is TRBJ2-3; 7 positions match TRBD1. This CDR3 has 15 amino acids. The V segment lost 5 bases and the J segment 2 bases; nucleotides outside the gene matches: 7. CDR1 MNHEY and CDR2 SVGAGI come from the germline V gene. The CDR3 is CASSLGQDHTDTQYF. The CDR3 DNA reads as TGTGCCAGCAGTCTCGGACAGGACCACACAGATACGCAGTATTTT.

A few counts support this clone. The genes are TRBV15 and TRBJ1-5, with 8 bases identical to TRBD1. CDR1 LNHNV and CDR2 YYDKDF come from the germline V gene (reference sequence). With 3 bases clipped from V and 3 bases from J, the junction kept 13 bases outside the gene matches. CDR3 length: 18 residues. The CDR3 sequence is CATSSEMPGQVYNQPQHF. Here the CDR3 DNA reads TGTGCCACCAGCAGCGAGATGCCGGGACAGGTTTACAATCAGCCCCAGCATTTT.